A single sample gave rise to the 5 T cell receptor beta chains below, sequenced in a study of T cell responses to AZD1222 COVID-19 vaccine. Clones were read by immunoSEQ multiplex PCR, and TCRdb kept only the in-frame ones, dropping some. The data contain some 30,000 clones, approximately 90% of them singletons. This specimen consisted of peripheral blood, obtained on day 0 of AZD1222 vaccination. All receptors come from an adult in good health.

This clone appeared a few times. The rearrangement uses TRBV5-1 and TRBJ2-3; no firm D call. Trimming stripped 4 bases from V and 7 bases from J, with 13 bases between. The CDR3 runs 13 residues. Germline CDR1 reads SGHRS; CDR2 reads YFSETQ. CDR3 residues: CASSGDQEYTQYF. CDR3 nucleotide sequence: TGCGCCAGCAGCGGAGACCAAGAGTATACGCAGTATTTT. The full variable domain, its missing parts supplied by reference TRBV5-1 and TRBJ2-3, is KAGVTQTPRYLIKTRGQQVTLSCSPISGHRSVSWYQQTPGQGLQFLFEYFSETQRNKGNFPGRFSGRQFSNSRSEMNVSTLELGDSALYLCASSGDQEYTQYFGPGTRLTVL.

Notes on this clone: The sample carries other DNA sequences with the same CDR3. The V call is TRBV5-1, the J call TRBJ1-2; 8 bases line up with TRBD1. The CDR3 is 14 amino acids. J was trimmed by 8 bases and V by 0 bases; bases with no gene match: 6. Germline loops: CDR1 SGHRS, CDR2 YFSETQ. The CDR3 nucleotides read TGCGCCAGCAGCTTGGCCGGAACAGGGGGAGGCTACACCTTC. Translated, it gives CASSLAGTGGGYTF.

The chain carries TRBV7-9 and TRBJ1-6, with 7 bases fitting TRBD1. In germline, CDR1 is SEHNR, CDR2 FQNEAQ (reference sequence). V trimming: 0 bases; J trimming: 7 bases; junction bases outside the gene matches: 12. The CDR3 consists of 18 residues. CDR3 amino acids: CASSLAQLRQGKNSPLHF. The CDR3 DNA follows: TGTGCCAGCAGCTTAGCCCAACTAAGACAGGGAAAGAATTCACCCCTCCACTTT.

V gene TRBV5-4 combines with J gene TRBJ1-3; D is unclear. The V and J ends lost 4 bases and 3 bases respectively, with 11 bases between them. Per germline, CDR1 SGHNT and CDR2 YYREEE (reference sequence). This CDR3 is 14 amino acids long. DNA of the CDR3: TGTGCCAGCAGCAATGGAGGGAGTGGAAACACCATATATTTT. Amino acid sequence: CASSNGGSGNTIYF.

V and J are TRBV29-1 and TRBJ2-2; no definite D call. Germline V gene lookup returns CDR1 SQVTM and CDR2 ANQGSEA. The CDR3 loop spans 14 amino acids. Trimming took 4 bases from V and 0 from J, leaving 9 bases between them. The CDR3 region is CSVGENTNTGELFF. The CDR3 DNA reads TGCAGCGTTGGTGAGAACACGAACACCGGGGAGCTGTTTTTT.